The rows below give T cell receptor beta chains drawn from one sample of a study of blood T cell repertoires in COVID-19. Sequencing was performed with immunoSEQ multiplex PCR; in TCRdb, only in-frame clones are kept and a portion is missing. In the table there are 350,000 to 450,000 clones, just under 90% of which are singletons. Sequencing was done on a sample of PBMCs or T cells enriched from blood (not recorded which). The receptors stem from a woman in her thirties who had recovered from COVID-19. Both conserved end residues are part of each CDR3. The order of the fields is D gene, clone size, J gene, V gene, CDR3 protein, CDR3 DNA. D genes are given only for firm matches. Clone size, where shown, is once, few, many, or a class for clones that have expanded.

>TRBD1|NA|TRBJ2-7|TRBV12-5
CASASTGSYEQYF
TGTGCTAGTGCGTCGACAGGGTCCTACGAGCAGTACTTC
>TRBD1|NA|TRBJ2-3|TRBV10-3
CATAGTGAETDTQYF
TGTGCCACCGCCGGGACAGGGGCTGAAACAGATACGCAGTATTTT
>TRBD1|NA|TRBJ1-5|TRBV5-1
CASSLGAGGFNQPQHF
TGCGCCAGCAGCTTGGGGGCAGGGGGCTTCAATCAGCCCCAGCATTTT
>NA|NA|TRBJ2-7|TRBV2
CASSVGRTYEQYF
TGTGCCAGCAGTGTGGGGAGAACCTACGAGCAGTACTTC
>NA|NA|TRBJ1-2|TRBV19
CASSVTGDGPYGYTF
TGTGCCAGTAGTGTAACGGGGGACGGCCCCTATGGCTACACCTTC
>TRBD2|NA|TRBJ2-3|TRBV30
CAWTKGGASTDTQYF
TGTGCCTGGACGAAGGGAGGGGCCAGCACAGATACGCAGTATTTT
>NA|NA|TRBJ2-1|TRBV18
CASSESAIHYNEQFF
TGTGCCAGCTCAGAGAGCGCTATTCACTACAATGAGCAGTTCTTC
>TRBD2|NA|TRBJ2-7|TRBV7-9
CASSLGQGGTRGEQYF
TGTGCCAGCAGCTTAGGGCAGGGAGGGACCCGGGGAGAGCAGTACTTC
>NA|NA|TRBJ1-1|TRBV9
CASSVGGGGTEAFF
TGTGCCAGCAGCGTAGGGGGAGGTGGCACTGAAGCTTTCTTT
>NA|NA|TRBJ1-1|TRBV5-1
CASRLSGTNTEAFF
TGCGCCAGCAGACTCAGCGGGACGAACACTGAAGCTTTCTTT
>TRBD1|NA|TRBJ1-5|TRBV18
CASSPRQGIKNQPQHF
TGTGCCAGCTCACCAAGACAGGGTATAAAGAATCAGCCCCAGCATTTT
>NA|NA|TRBJ2-5|TRBV19
CASSIQGETQYF
TGTGCCAGTAGTATTCAGGGGGAGACCCAGTACTTC
>TRBD1|NA|TRBJ2-5|TRBV5-4
CASSHRGPGGETQYF
TGTGCCAGCAGCCACAGGGGGCCGGGGGGAGAGACCCAGTACTTC
>TRBD1|NA|TRBJ1-1|TRBV6-1
CASSDTGGPAGNTEAFF
TGTGCCAGCAGTGACACAGGGGGCCCGGCCGGGAACACTGAAGCTTTCTTT
>TRBD1|NA|TRBJ1-5|TRBV28
CASNQQGLGAQHF
TGTGCCAGCAACCAACAGGGGCTTGGGGCCCAGCATTTT
>NA|NA|TRBJ1-1|TRBV2
CASSYNMNTEAFF
TGTGCCAGCAGTTATAATATGAACACTGAAGCTTTCTTT
>NA|once|TRBJ2-5|TRBV27
CASSLSLAVETQYF
TGTGCCAGCAGTTTATCATTAGCTGTGGAGACCCAGTACTTC
>TRBD1|NA|TRBJ1-1|TRBV6-5
CASRQQGKDTEAFF
TGTGCCAGCAGGCAACAGGGGAAGGACACTGAAGCTTTCTTT
>TRBD2|many|TRBJ2-5|TRBV27
CASSHGASGGAVGETQYF
TGTGCCAGCAGTCATGGGGCTAGCGGGGGGGCTGTAGGGGAGACCCAGTACTTC
>NA|NA|TRBJ1-3|TRBV6-6
CASSRNQGSGNTIYF
TGTGCCAGCAGCCGAAATCAGGGTTCTGGAAACACCATATATTTT
>NA|NA|TRBJ2-5|TRBV6-6
CASRQRRVKKETQYF
TGTGCCAGCAGACAACGGAGGGTAAAGAAAGAGACCCAGTACTTC
>NA|NA|TRBJ1-4|TRBV28
CASSSTGFNEKLFF
TGTGCCAGCAGTTCGACAGGCTTTAATGAAAAACTGTTTTTT
>TRBD1|NA|TRBJ1-5|TRBV30
CAWSAQGTGNQPQHF
TGTGCCTGGAGTGCCCAGGGGACAGGCAATCAGCCCCAGCATTTT
>TRBD2|NA|TRBJ2-3|TRBV28
CASSFPGRGTDTQYF
TGTGCCAGCAGTTTCCCCGGGAGGGGCACAGATACGCAGTATTTT
>TRBD1|NA|TRBJ2-7|TRBV29-1
CSVFGDRDYEQYF
TGCAGCGTTTTCGGCGACAGGGATTACGAGCAGTACTTC
>TRBD1|NA|TRBJ1-4|TRBV10-1
CASSTARGQEKLFF
TGCGCCAGCAGTACGGCCAGGGGGCAAGAAAAACTGTTTTTT
>TRBD2|NA|TRBJ2-7|TRBV28
CASTSGTYEQYF
TGTGCCAGCACGAGCGGGACTTACGAGCAGTACTTC
>TRBD1|NA|TRBJ1-6|TRBV3-1/TRBV3-2
CASSHPTGGDSPLHF
TGTGCCAGCAGCCACCCGACAGGGGGGGATTCACCCCTCCACTTT
>TRBD1|NA|TRBJ1-4|TRBV18
CASSLHRQGVGEKLFF
TGTGCCAGCTCACTCCACCGACAGGGGGTGGGTGAAAAACTGTTTTTT
>TRBD1|NA|TRBJ1-2|TRBV9
CASSVGYRGRTYGYTF
TGTGCCAGCAGCGTCGGTTACAGGGGGCGCACCTATGGCTACACCTTC
>NA|NA|TRBJ1-2|TRBV14
CASSPVGGAGFYGYTF
TGTGCCAGCAGCCCAGTCGGGGGGGCCGGATTCTATGGCTACACCTTC
>NA|NA|TRBJ1-6|TRBV28
CASSLGTVGSSSPLHF
TGTGCCAGCAGTTTGGGGACTGTGGGCTCAAGCTCACCCCTCCACTTT
>NA|NA|TRBJ1-4|TRBV18
CASSPPGGAREKLFF
TGTGCCAGCTCACCACCCGGCGGGGCTAGGGAAAAACTGTTTTTT
>NA|NA|TRBJ2-7|TRBV9
CASSGQSYEQYF
TGTGCCAGCAGTGGACAGTCCTACGAGCAGTACTTC
>NA|NA|TRBJ1-1|TRBV2
CASGRGFTEAFF
TGTGCCAGCGGCAGGGGATTCACTGAAGCTTTCTTT
>NA|NA|TRBJ1-3|TRBV7-2
CASSLGSSGNTIYF
TGTGCCAGCAGCTTAGGGAGCTCTGGAAACACCATATATTTT
>TRBD2|NA|TRBJ2-2|TRBV3-1/TRBV3-2
CASSRSLAGANTGELFF
TGTGCCAGCAGCCGATCTCTAGCGGGAGCGAACACCGGGGAGCTGTTTTTT
>TRBD2|NA|TRBJ2-5|TRBV5-8
CASSTGTSGSETQYF
TGTGCCAGCAGCACGGGGACTAGCGGATCAGAGACCCAGTACTTC
>NA|NA|TRBJ1-1|TRBV10-3
CAISELVLDRDTEAFF
TGTGCCATCAGTGAGTTAGTTTTGGACAGAGACACTGAAGCTTTCTTT
>NA|NA|TRBJ1-2|TRBV19
CASVRGDYGYTF
TGTGCCAGTGTCCGGGGTGACTATGGCTACACCTTC
>NA|few|TRBJ2-1|TRBV9
CASSVSRGGGPNEQFF
TGTGCCAGCAGCGTTTCTAGAGGGGGAGGGCCAAATGAGCAGTTCTTC
>NA|NA|TRBJ1-5|TRBV6-2/TRBV6-3
CASSLGLSTGQPQHF
TGTGCCAGCAGTTTGGGACTCTCGACCGGTCAGCCCCAGCATTTT
>NA|NA|TRBJ2-7|TRBV9
CASSVGAGTYEQYF
TGTGCCAGCAGCGTAGGGGCAGGGACCTACGAGCAGTACTTC
>TRBD1|NA|TRBJ1-6|TRBV6-5
CASNIGTGMNSPLHF
TGTGCCAGCAACATCGGGACAGGGATGAATTCACCCCTCCACTTT
>TRBD1|few|TRBJ1-2|TRBV5-1
CASSGDAGTGYDGYTF
TGCGCCAGCAGCGGGGATGCCGGGACAGGGTACGATGGCTACACCTTC
>NA|few|TRBJ2-1|TRBV9
CASSVILGGEQFF
TGTGCCAGCAGCGTAATCCTAGGAGGGGAGCAGTTCTTC
>NA|NA|TRBJ2-1|TRBV7-8
CASSLAWFFGEQFF
TGTGCCAGCAGCTTAGCATGGTTTTTCGGTGAGCAGTTCTTC
>TRBD1|NA|TRBJ2-1|TRBV4-2
CASSTSGQGFSEQFF
TGTGCCAGCAGCACCTCGGGACAGGGTTTTTCAGAGCAGTTCTTC